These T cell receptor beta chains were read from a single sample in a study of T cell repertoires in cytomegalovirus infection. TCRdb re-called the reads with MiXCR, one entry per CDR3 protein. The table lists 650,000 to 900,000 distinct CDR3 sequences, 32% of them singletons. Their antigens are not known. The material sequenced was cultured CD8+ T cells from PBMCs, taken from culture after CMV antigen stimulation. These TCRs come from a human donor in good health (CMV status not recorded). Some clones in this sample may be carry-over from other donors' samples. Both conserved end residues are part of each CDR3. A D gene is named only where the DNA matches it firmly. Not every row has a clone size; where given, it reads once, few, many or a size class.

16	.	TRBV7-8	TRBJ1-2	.	TGTGCCAGCAGCCAGATGAACCCGACAGTCAACTATGGCTACACCTTC	CASSQMNPTVNYGYTF
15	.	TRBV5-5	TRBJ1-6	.	TGTGCCAGCAGCAAGCTGGGGGATTTTAATTCACCCCTCCACTTT	CASSKLGDFNSPLHF
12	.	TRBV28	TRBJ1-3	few	TGTGCCGGGGGAGGGGACCCCAACACCATATATTTT	CAGGGDPNTIYF
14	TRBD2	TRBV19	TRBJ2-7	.	TGTGCCAGTAGTATCAGCGGGAAGCATCACGAGCAGTACTTC	CASSISGKHHEQYF
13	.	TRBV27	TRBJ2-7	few	TGTGCCAGCAGTTTATCCCCCAGCAGGGAGCAGTACTTC	CASSLSPSREQYF
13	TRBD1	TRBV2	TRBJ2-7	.	TGTGCCATCGACAGGGGTCGCGTCTACGAGCAGTACTTC	CAIDRGRVYEQYF
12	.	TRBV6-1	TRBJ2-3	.	TGTACCAGCAGGGGGGAGTTCGATACGCAGTATTTT	CTSRGEFDTQYF
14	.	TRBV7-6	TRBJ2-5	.	TGTGCCAGCAGCTTGGGGGGGCAGAGGGAGACCCAGTACTTC	CASSLGGQRETQYF
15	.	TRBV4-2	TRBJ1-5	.	TGTGCCAGCAGCCAAGATAGCATTAGCAATCAGCCCCAGCATTTT	CASSQDSISNQPQHF
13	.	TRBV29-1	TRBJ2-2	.	TGCAGCGTGGTGAAGGGGGACACCGGGGAGCTGTTTTTT	CSVVKGDTGELFF
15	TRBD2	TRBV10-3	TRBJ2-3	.	TGTGCCATCAGACCTAGCGGGGGGGCTGGAGATACGCAGTATTTT	CAIRPSGGAGDTQYF
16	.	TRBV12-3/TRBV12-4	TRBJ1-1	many	TGTGCCAGCAGTCCCCACAGGGAGGCTATGAACACTGAAGCTTTCTTT	CASSPHREAMNTEAFF
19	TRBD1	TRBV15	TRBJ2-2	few	TGTGCCACCAGCAGAGAGCCCCTCCTCAGGGGGCACCCCACCGGGGAGCTGTTTTTT	CATSREPLLRGHPTGELFF
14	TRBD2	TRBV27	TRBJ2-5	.	TGTGCCAGCAGTTACCAGGGACTAGCGGGGACCGAGTACTTC	CASSYQGLAGTEYF
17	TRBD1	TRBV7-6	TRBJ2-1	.	TGTGCCAGCAGCTTCCCTCGGGACAGGGGGAAGGGGTATGAGCAGTTCTTC	CASSFPRDRGKGYEQFF
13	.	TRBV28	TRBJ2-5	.	TGTGCCATCGGGGAGCCAGACCAAGAGACCCAGTACTTC	CAIGEPDQETQYF
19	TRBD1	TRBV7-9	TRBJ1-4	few	TGTGCCAGCAGCCCAGGGGGGGGTTACGCTCCGGACACTAATGAAAAACTGTTTTTT	CASSPGGGYAPDTNEKLFF
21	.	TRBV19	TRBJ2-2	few	TGTGCCAGTATTTCGAAGCCAATGGGCACCCTTCGGCACAAGGGGACCGGGGAGCTGTTTTTT	CASISKPMGTLRHKGTGELFF
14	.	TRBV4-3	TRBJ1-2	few	TGCGCCAGCAGCCAAGTCATGGCGGACTATGGCTACACCTTC	CASSQVMADYGYTF